This TCR beta chain appears in the sequencing data of a study of spatial heterogeneity in lung cancer. Turning to the study itself: The study consistently detected more beta-chain than alpha-chain sequences. Study results and caveats: Compared with follow-up, resection was when ubiquitous expanded tumor TCRs appeared in blood more.

Specified time point: sample taken at primary tumor resection. Whole RNA obtained from tumor, nontumor lung or frozen PBMC underwent sequencing without sorting. There were some 76 donors, all of them untreated patients with early-stage non-small cell lung cancer. Trimming removed 2 bases from V and 10 bases from J; junction bases left unmatched: 3. Germline V gene sequence: CDR1 LGHDT, CDR2 YNNKEL (reference sequence). The CDR3 has 12 residues. Note on this clonotype: What it binds is not known.

TCR cDNA molecules each had a unique molecular identifier. Via MiXCR, TCRdb re-called the 5' RACE reads, giving one row per CDR3 protein. The sample lists about 82,000 distinct CDR3 sequences; around 13% were seen once. The sample in question was PBMCs, obtained at surgery. The chain carries TRBV3-1 and TRBJ1-1; 8 bases align to TRBD1. The sequence was obtained from a male donor with early-stage non-small cell lung cancer. Here the CDR3 reads CASSQTGGRAFF. As DNA, the CDR3 is TGTGCCAGCAGCCAAACAGGGGGTAGAGCTTTCTTT.